Listed below are T cell receptor beta chains from one sample, sequenced in a study of cytomegalovirus exposure and HLA in healthy donors. Clones were sequenced by immunoSEQ multiplex PCR, and TCRdb holds only the in-frame ones, with some missing. The table includes under 300,000 clones, 80% to 90% detected once. Source material: PBMCs. These receptor sequences come from a woman aged 18-35 years in good health and CMV-seronegative. The CDR3 runs from the conserved cysteine through the conserved F or W. The D gene is left open where the match is weak. Part of the rows lack a size; the others show once, few, many or a class for expanded clones.

V: TRBV29-1
D: TRBD1
length: 12
J: TRBJ1-5
size: -
CDR3: CSVSDRDQPQHF
DNA: TGCAGCGTTTCGGACAGGGATCAGCCCCAGCATTTT

V: TRBV9
D: -
length: 16
J: TRBJ2-2
size: -
CDR3: CASSVGAGSWTGELFF
DNA: TGTGCCAGCAGCGTAGGGGCAGGGTCTTGGACCGGGGAGCTGTTTTTT

V: TRBV18
D: -
length: 15
J: TRBJ1-1
size: -
CDR3: CASSPPAEMNTEAFF
DNA: TGTGCCAGCTCACCACCGGCCGAAATGAACACTGAAGCTTTCTTT

V: TRBV11-3
D: TRBD2
length: 15
J: TRBJ2-7
size: -
CDR3: CASSRIAGGHYEQYF
DNA: TGTGCCAGCAGCCGAATAGCGGGAGGGCACTACGAGCAGTACTTC

V: TRBV13
D: TRBD1
length: 15
J: TRBJ1-3
size: -
CDR3: CASSLGQRSGNTIYF
DNA: TGTGCCAGCAGCCTGGGACAGAGGTCTGGAAACACCATATATTTT

V: TRBV12-2
D: -
length: 15
J: TRBJ1-5
size: -
CDR3: CASRLGESTYQPQHF
DNA: TGTGCAAGTCGCTTAGGGGAGTCGACTTATCAGCCCCAGCATTTT

V: TRBV4-1
D: -
length: 15
J: TRBJ2-7
size: few
CDR3: CASSQGMTASYEQYF
DNA: TGCGCCAGCAGCCAAGGAATGACAGCCTCCTACGAGCAGTACTTC

V: TRBV6-5
D: TRBD1
length: 13
J: TRBJ2-7
size: -
CDR3: CASTGTVANEQYF
DNA: TGTGCCAGCACCGGGACAGTTGCGAACGAGCAGTACTTC

V: TRBV28
D: TRBD1
length: 14
J: TRBJ2-5
size: -
CDR3: CASEPQQGEETQYF
DNA: TGTGCCAGCGAACCCCAACAGGGGGAAGAGACCCAGTACTTC

V: TRBV5-1
D: -
length: 16
J: TRBJ2-7
size: medium-sized
CDR3: CASSLDSGFSGDEQYF
DNA: TGCGCCAGCAGCTTGGATTCGGGGTTCAGCGGCGACGAGCAGTACTTC

V: TRBV18
D: TRBD1
length: 16
J: TRBJ1-2
size: -
CDR3: CASSRDRDPLTYGYTF
DNA: TGTGCCAGCTCAAGGGACAGGGATCCCCTAACTTATGGCTACACCTTC

V: TRBV19
D: TRBD1
length: 13
J: TRBJ2-7
size: few
CDR3: CASSDRGYYEQYF
DNA: TGTGCCAGTAGTGACAGGGGGTACTACGAGCAGTACTTC

V: TRBV13
D: TRBD1
length: 18
J: TRBJ1-1
size: -
CDR3: CASSLGGGTGFLNTEAFF
DNA: TGTGCCAGCAGCTTAGGGGGCGGGACAGGGTTCCTGAACACTGAAGCTTTCTTT

V: TRBV6-5
D: TRBD1
length: 12
J: TRBJ1-1
size: -
CDR3: CASSYRDSEAFF
DNA: TGTGCCAGCAGTTACCGGGACAGCGAAGCTTTCTTT

V: TRBV7-9
D: TRBD2
length: 12
J: TRBJ2-7
size: -
CDR3: CASSLTGGEQYF
DNA: TGTGCCAGCAGCTTAACGGGGGGCGAGCAGTACTTC

V: TRBV7-9
D: TRBD2
length: 17
J: TRBJ2-5
size: -
CDR3: CASSPLGLAGDLETQYF
DNA: TGTGCCAGCAGCCCTCTTGGACTAGCGGGAGATTTGGAGACCCAGTACTTC

V: TRBV27
D: -
length: 13
J: TRBJ2-7
size: -
CDR3: CASSLRLTYEQYF
DNA: TGTGCCAGCAGTTTGCGGTTAACCTACGAGCAGTACTTC

V: TRBV7-9
D: -
length: 15
J: TRBJ2-3
size: -
CDR3: CASRFLAAPTDTQYF
DNA: TGTGCCAGCAGGTTTTTAGCGGCACCCACAGATACGCAGTATTTT